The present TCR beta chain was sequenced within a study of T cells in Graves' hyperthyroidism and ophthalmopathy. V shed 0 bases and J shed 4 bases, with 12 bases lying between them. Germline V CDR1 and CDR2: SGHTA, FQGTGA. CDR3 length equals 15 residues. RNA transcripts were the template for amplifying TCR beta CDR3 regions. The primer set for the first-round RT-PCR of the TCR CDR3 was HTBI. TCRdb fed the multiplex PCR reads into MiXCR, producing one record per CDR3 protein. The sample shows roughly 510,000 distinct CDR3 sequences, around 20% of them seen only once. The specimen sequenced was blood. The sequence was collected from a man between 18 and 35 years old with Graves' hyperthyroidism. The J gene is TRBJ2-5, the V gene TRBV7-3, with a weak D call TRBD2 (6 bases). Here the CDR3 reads CASSLTGTGGETQYF. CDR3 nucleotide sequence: TGTGCCAGCAGCTTAACAGGGACCGGGGGAGAGACCCAGTACTTC. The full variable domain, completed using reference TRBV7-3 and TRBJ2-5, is GAGVSQTPSNKVTEKGKYVELRCDPISGHTALYWYRQSLGQGPEFLIYFQGTGAADDSGLPNDRFFAVRPEGSVSTLKIQRTERGDSAVYLCASSLTGTGGETQYFGPGTRLLVL.